The 25 T cell receptor beta chains presented below share a single source sample, sequenced in a study of blood T cell repertoires in COVID-19. Clones were sequenced by immunoSEQ multiplex PCR, and TCRdb holds only the in-frame ones, with some missing. Among 210,000 or so clones listed, 85% to 90% were seen once. The sequencing sample was made of PBMCs or T cells enriched from blood (not recorded which). The source of these receptors is a woman aged 50 to 60 in a cohort exposed to, infected with or recovered from COVID-19 (not recorded which).

The V gene is TRBV4-3, the J gene TRBJ1-1; 7 bases agree with TRBD1. In germline, CDR1 is LGHNA, CDR2 YSLEER. The V and J ends lost 4 bases and 4 bases, in that order; junction bases with no gene match: 6. The CDR3 is made up of 14 amino acids. The CDR3 coding sequence is TGCGCCAGCAGCCGAGGGACAGACCTCACTGAAGCTTTCTTT. Translation gives CASSRGTDLTEAFF.

CDR3 residues: CAISAQGTDTQYF. In nucleotides, the CDR3 is TGTGCCATCAGTGCTCAGGGGACAGATACGCAGTATTTT. The rearrangement uses TRBV10-3 and TRBJ2-3; tentative D call: TRBD1 (6 bases). The CDR3 runs 13 residues. Germline assignment: CDR1 ENHRY and CDR2 SYGVKD. Trimming left V 4 bases short and J 3 bases short, with 8 bases between.

The V gene is TRBV3-1 (or the pseudogene TRBV3-2), the J gene TRBJ2-7, with D perhaps TRBD1 (5 bases). CDR1 and CDR2 from the germline V gene are LGHDT and YNNKEL (reference sequence). V lost 0 bases to trimming and J lost 5 bases, with 8 bases between them. This CDR3 spans 13 amino acids. The CDR3 nucleotides are TGTGCCAGCAGCCAAGAGGGGCGGAACGAGCAGTACTTC. It yields the protein CASSQEGRNEQYF.

The rearrangement joins TRBV2 to TRBJ2-5; perhaps TRBD2 as D (6 bases). CDR1 is SNHLY and CDR2 is FYNNEI in the germline V gene. Trimming shortened V by 7 bases and J by 7 bases, and 13 bases separated the two germline ends. The CDR3 length is 12 residues. The CDR3 region is CASNETRGTQYF. CDR3 in DNA: TGTGCCAGCAATGAGACTAGGGGGACCCAGTACTTC. Complete variable domain (other parts from reference TRBV2 and TRBJ2-5): EPEVTQTPSHQVTQMGQEVILRCVPISNHLYFYWYRQILGQKVEFLVSFYNNEISEKSEIFDDQFSVERPDGSNFTLKIRSTKLEDSAMYFCASNETRGTQYFGPGTRLLVL.

The CDR3 DNA reads as TGTGCCAGCAGCCTGCCGGGACAGACGAACACCGGGGAGCTGTTTTTT. Protein: CASSLPGQTNTGELFF. The genes are TRBV5-4 and TRBJ2-2, with 7 bases matching TRBD1. Germline CDR1 SGHNT, CDR2 YYREEE (reference sequence). The J segment lost 0 bases and the V segment lost 4 bases, leaving 6 bases of the junction unmatched. The CDR3 consists of 16 residues.

The chain employs TRBV27 and TRBJ1-1, with TRBD1 matching 8 bases. The CDR3 extends over 14 amino acids. With 7 bases clipped from V and 1 base from J, the junction kept 5 bases outside the gene matches. The germline CDR1 and CDR2 sequences are MNHEY and SMNVEV (reference sequence). The CDR3 nucleotides read TGTGCCAGCAAATTGGACAGGGAGAACACTGAAGCTTTCTTT. Residues: CASKLDRENTEAFF.

This chain joins TRBV5-1 and TRBJ2-7; perhaps TRBD2 as D (5 bases). Germline V gene sequence: CDR1 SGHRS, CDR2 YFSETQ. CDR3 length equals 13 residues. Trimming cost V 4 bases and J 4 bases, with 12 bases left between them. The CDR3 is CASSQDSRYEQYF. The DNA for the CDR3 is TGCGCCAGCAGCCAGGACTCGAGGTACGAGCAGTACTTC.

The chain joins TRBV5-4 to TRBJ2-1; 9 bases map to TRBD2. Germline V gene lookup returns CDR1 SGHNT and CDR2 YYREEE (reference sequence). The CDR3 is 15 amino acids. With 4 bases clipped from V and 5 bases from J, the junction kept 7 bases outside the gene matches. The CDR3 loop reads CASSAAAGGHNEQFF. The DNA for the CDR3 is TGTGCCAGCAGCGCCGCAGCGGGGGGACACAATGAGCAGTTCTTC. Supplemented by reference TRBV5-4 and TRBJ2-1, the full variable domain reads ETGVTQSPTHLIKTRGQQVTLRCSSQSGHNTVSWYQQALGQGPQFIFQYYREEENGRGNFPPRFSGLQFPNYSSELNVNALELDDSALYLCASSAAAGGHNEQFFGPGTRLTVL.

This chain joins TRBV5-1 and TRBJ1-1; the match to TRBD1 covers 9 bases. CDR1 and CDR2 (germline): SGHRS, YFSETQ. The trim removed 4 bases at V and 7 bases at J, leaving 11 bases unmatched. The CDR3 consists of 15 residues. The chain's CDR3 is CASSTRQGVFSEAFF. For the CDR3, the DNA is TGCGCCAGCAGCACGCGACAGGGGGTGTTTAGTGAAGCTTTCTTT.

This clone was seen a few times. The chain has TRBV7-2 and TRBJ1-5; D is ambiguous. Deletions cut 2 bases from V and 5 bases from J, with 10 bases between. Germline values: CDR1 SGHTA, CDR2 FQGNSA. This CDR3 is 14 amino acids long. CDR3 sequence (DNA): TGTGCCAGCAGCTTAAGGCCTCGGGATCAGCCCCAGCATTTT. This codes for CASSLRPRDQPQHF.

This chain links TRBV7-8 with TRBJ1-6, with TRBD1 matching over 8 bases. Germline CDR1 SGHVS, CDR2 FQNEAQ. V gave up 3 bases and J gave up 5 bases; unmatched junction bases: 9. The CDR3 is 17 amino acids. CDR3 region: CASSFLSGTGHNSPLHF. The CDR3 DNA reads as TGTGCCAGCAGCTTCCTCTCCGGGACAGGTCATAATTCACCCCTCCACTTT.

The chain links TRBV19 to TRBJ2-7; TRBD1 matches at 12 bases. The CDR3 contains 15 residues. The junction had 9 bases not matched to a gene; V was cut back by 6 bases and J by 6 bases. The germline V gene encodes CDR1 LNHDA and CDR2 SQIVND (reference sequence). CDR3 loop: CASRNLGTGGSEQYF. CDR3 coding DNA: TGTGCCAGTAGAAACCTCGGGACAGGGGGCTCCGAGCAGTACTTC.

The CDR3 is CASSSLGTGGAWANEQFF. CDR3 sequence (DNA): TGTGCCAGCAGTTCTCTCGGGACAGGGGGCGCATGGGCAAATGAGCAGTTCTTC. The chain links TRBV28 to TRBJ2-1; the match to TRBD1 covers 12 bases. The CDR3 is 18 amino acids. With V trimmed by 4 bases and J by 7 bases, 14 bases remained unmatched. Germline V gene lookup returns CDR1 MDHEN and CDR2 SYDVKM.

The chain recombines TRBV16 with TRBJ2-3; maybe TRBD2 (6 bases). Per germline, CDR1 KGHSY and CDR2 FQNENV. With 4 bases removed from V and 1 base from J, the gap between germline ends came to 12 bases. CDR3 length: 15 amino acids. The CDR3 reads CASSLVGGRTDTQYF. DNA for the CDR3: TGTGCCAGCAGCCTGGTGGGGGGACGCACAGATACGCAGTATTTT.

V is TRBV15 and J is TRBJ1-4; no firm D call. The CDR3 is 14 residues long. V was shortened by 1 base and J by 8 bases, with 11 bases between the two germline ends. CDR1 LNHNV and CDR2 YYDKDF come from the germline V gene (reference sequence). The CDR3 loop is CATSRALVKEKLFF. The CDR3 DNA is TGTGCCACCAGCAGAGCCCTTGTAAAAGAAAAACTGTTTTTT.

This CDR3 is CASSKAGTRNEQFF. The CDR3, as DNA: TGTGCCAGCTCCAAAGCCGGGACTAGAAATGAGCAGTTCTTC. The J gene is TRBJ2-1, the V gene TRBV11-3, with 8 bases aligning to TRBD2. The V and J ends lost 8 bases and 7 bases, in that order; junction bases with no gene match: 10. This CDR3 has 14 amino acids. Germline CDR1 SGHNT, CDR2 YENEEA.

The J gene is TRBJ1-1, the V gene TRBV19; D is possibly TRBD1 (5 bases). Germline V gene sequence: CDR1 LNHDA, CDR2 SQIVND (reference sequence). The CDR3 contains 13 residues. The V end lost 9 bases, the J end lost 1 base, and 12 bases lay between the germline ends. As DNA, the CDR3 is TGTGCCAGCTCGCGGGGGAAGAACACTGAAGCTTTCTTT. Amino acids: CASSRGKNTEAFF.

The rearrangement joins TRBV6-2 or TRBV6-3 to TRBJ2-3; 10 bases align to TRBD2. The germline CDR1 and CDR2 sequences are MNHEY and SVGEGT. The CDR3 runs to 18 residues. Trimming took 2 bases from V and 4 from J; bases not matched to a gene: 12. The CDR3, as DNA: TGTGCCAGCAGTTACGTGACTAGCGGGTCGATCCCCCCAGATACGCAGTATTTT. Protein sequence: CASSYVTSGSIPPDTQYF.

The J gene is TRBJ2-3, the V gene TRBV6-1; 7 bases agree with TRBD2. From germline, CDR1 is MNHNS and CDR2 SASEGT. V trimming: 3 bases; J trimming: 2 bases; junction bases outside the gene matches: 8. The CDR3 is 16 amino acids. CDR3 coding DNA: TGTGCCAGCAGTGACTATGCGGGGGTGCCCACAGATACGCAGTATTTT. This sequence encodes CASSDYAGVPTDTQYF.

CDR3 nucleotides: TGTGCCAGCAGTTTAACCGGGACAGGGGTAAAGCGTTCACCCCTCCACTTT. Its translation: CASSLTGTGVKRSPLHF. The chain has TRBV28 and TRBJ1-6, with 10 bases aligning to TRBD1. The V gene end was trimmed by 2 bases and the J gene end by 9 bases; junction bases not matched to a gene: 10. Germline values: CDR1 MDHEN, CDR2 SYDVKM. This CDR3 region has 17 residues.

The chain is built from TRBV4-2 and TRBJ1-5, with no clear D. The V gene's germline CDR1 is LGHNA and CDR2 YNFKEQ. This CDR3 has 18 amino acids. V gave up 0 bases and J gave up 2 bases, with 17 bases separating them. Written as DNA, the CDR3 is TGTGCCAGCAGCCAAGACGCAGGCACACCCGGCGGCAATCAGCCCCAGCATTTT. This codes for CASSQDAGTPGGNQPQHF.

The J gene is TRBJ2-5, the V gene TRBV7-8; tentative D call: TRBD2 (6 bases). The CDR3 is 16 amino acids. Per the germline V gene, CDR1 is SGHVS and CDR2 is FQNEAQ. The V end was cut by 5 bases, the J end by 1 base, with 17 bases between. In nucleotides, the CDR3 is TGTGCCAGCAGCCCCGGAGGCGGGGCGCCCCAAGAGACCCAGTACTTC. It specifies CASSPGGGAPQETQYF.

The V gene is TRBV25-1, the J gene TRBJ2-1, with TRBD1 identical over 8 bases. Germline loops: CDR1 MGHDK, CDR2 SYGVNS. Germline trimming cut 7 bases from V and 0 bases from J; bases unmatched to any gene: 2. The CDR3 runs 14 residues. The CDR3 sequence is CASTTGGSYNEQFF. The DNA for the CDR3 is TGTGCCAGCACCACAGGGGGCTCCTACAATGAGCAGTTCTTC.

This chain uses TRBV7-2 with TRBJ1-5; D unresolved. The CDR3 sequence is 14 residues long. V was shortened by 2 bases and J by 1 base, with 6 bases between the two germline ends. Germline V gene data show CDR1 as SGHTA and CDR2 as FQGNSA. The CDR3 DNA reads as TGTGCCAGCAGCTTATATCCCAGCAATCAGCCCCAGCATTTT. Amino acids: CASSLYPSNQPQHF.

The chain links TRBV7-9 to TRBJ2-7; 7 nucleotides line up with TRBD1. V lost 1 base and J lost 11; bases outside the gene matches: 2. The germline V gene encodes CDR1 SEHNR and CDR2 FQNEAQ (reference sequence). The CDR3 length is 11 residues. The CDR3 reads CASSLGDREYF. The CDR3 DNA is TGTGCCAGCAGCTTAGGTGACAGGGAGTACTTC.